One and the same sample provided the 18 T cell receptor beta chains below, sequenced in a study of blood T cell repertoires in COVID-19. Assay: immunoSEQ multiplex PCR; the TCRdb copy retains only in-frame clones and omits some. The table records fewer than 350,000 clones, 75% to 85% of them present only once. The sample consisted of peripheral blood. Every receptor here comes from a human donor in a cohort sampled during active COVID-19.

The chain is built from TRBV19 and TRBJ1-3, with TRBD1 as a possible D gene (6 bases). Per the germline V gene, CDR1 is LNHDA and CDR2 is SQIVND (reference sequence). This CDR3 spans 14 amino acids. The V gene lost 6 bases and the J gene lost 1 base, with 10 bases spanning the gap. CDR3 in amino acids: CASSWTVSGNTIYF. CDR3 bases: TGTGCCAGTAGCTGGACAGTGTCTGGAAACACCATATATTTT.

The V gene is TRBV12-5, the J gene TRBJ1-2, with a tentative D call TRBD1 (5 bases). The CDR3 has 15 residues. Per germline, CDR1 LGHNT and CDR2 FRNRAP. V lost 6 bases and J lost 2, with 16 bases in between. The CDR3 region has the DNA TGTGCTAGTGGCTTAGGGGTTTTAGGGAACTATGGCTACACCTTC. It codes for CASGLGVLGNYGYTF.

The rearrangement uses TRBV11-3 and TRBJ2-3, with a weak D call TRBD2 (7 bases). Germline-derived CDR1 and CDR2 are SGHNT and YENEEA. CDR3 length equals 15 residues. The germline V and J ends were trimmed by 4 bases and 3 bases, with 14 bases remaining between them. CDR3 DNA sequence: TGTGCCAGCAGCTCGGGGGGCCGAAAGACAGATACGCAGTATTTT. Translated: CASSSGGRKTDTQYF. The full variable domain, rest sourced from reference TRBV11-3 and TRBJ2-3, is EAGVVQSPRYKIIEKKQPVAFWCNPISGHNTLYWYLQNLGQGPELLIRYENEEAVDDSQLPKDRFSAERLKGVDSTLKIQPAELGDSAVYLCASSSGGRKTDTQYFGPGTRLTVL.

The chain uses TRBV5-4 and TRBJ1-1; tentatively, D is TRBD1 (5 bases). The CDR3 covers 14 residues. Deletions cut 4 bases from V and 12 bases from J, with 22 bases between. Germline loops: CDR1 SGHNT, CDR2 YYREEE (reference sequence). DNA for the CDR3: TGTGCCAGCAGCCCGGAGGAGGGGCGCATCATATCTTTCTTT. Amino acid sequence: CASSPEEGRIISFF.

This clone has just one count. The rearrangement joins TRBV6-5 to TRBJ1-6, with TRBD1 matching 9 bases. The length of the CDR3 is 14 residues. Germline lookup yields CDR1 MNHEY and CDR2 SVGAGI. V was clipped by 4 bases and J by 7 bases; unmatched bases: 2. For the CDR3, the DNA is TGTGCCAGCAGTTGGACAGGGGAAAATTCACCCCTCCACTTT. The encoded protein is CASSWTGENSPLHF.

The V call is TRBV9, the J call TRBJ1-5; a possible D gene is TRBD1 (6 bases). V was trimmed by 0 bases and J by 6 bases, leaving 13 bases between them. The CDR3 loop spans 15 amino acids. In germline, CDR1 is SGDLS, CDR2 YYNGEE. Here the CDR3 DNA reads TGTGCCAGCAGCGTAGGGCGGGGGCCTTCTCAGCCCCAGCATTTT. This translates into CASSVGRGPSQPQHF. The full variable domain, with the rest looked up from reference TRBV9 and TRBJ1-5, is DSGVTQTPKHLITATGQRVTLRCSPRSGDLSVYWYQQSLDQGLQFLIQYYNGEERAKGNILERFSAQQFPDLHSELNLSSLELGDSALYFCASSVGRGPSQPQHFGDGTRLSIL.

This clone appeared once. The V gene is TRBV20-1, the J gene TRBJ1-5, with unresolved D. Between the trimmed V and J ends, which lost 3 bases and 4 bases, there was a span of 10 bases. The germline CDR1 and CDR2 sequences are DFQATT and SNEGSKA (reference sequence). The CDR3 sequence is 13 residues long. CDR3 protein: CSASRGKNQPQHF. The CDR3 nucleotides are TGCAGTGCTAGTAGAGGGAAGAATCAGCCCCAGCATTTT.

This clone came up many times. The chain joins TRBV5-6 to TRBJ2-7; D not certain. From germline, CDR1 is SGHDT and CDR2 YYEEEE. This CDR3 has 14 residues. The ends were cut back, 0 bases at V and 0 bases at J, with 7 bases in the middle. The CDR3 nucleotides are TGTGCCAGCAGCTTGGCGCTGGCCTCCTACGAGCAGTACTTC. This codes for CASSLALASYEQYF.

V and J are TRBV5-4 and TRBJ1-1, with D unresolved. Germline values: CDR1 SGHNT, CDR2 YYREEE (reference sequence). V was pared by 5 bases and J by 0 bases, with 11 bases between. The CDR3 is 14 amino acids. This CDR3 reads CASSSPQMNTEAFF. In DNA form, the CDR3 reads TGTGCCAGCAGTTCGCCTCAGATGAACACTGAAGCTTTCTTT.

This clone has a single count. The CDR3, as DNA: TGTGCCAGCAGCTCCGGGACAGGGCCAGATACGCAGTATTTT. Translated: CASSSGTGPDTQYF. This chain uses TRBV5-5 with TRBJ2-3; TRBD1 aligns across 9 bases. The CDR3 runs 14 residues. Trimming removed 3 bases from V and 4 bases from J; junction bases left unmatched: 3. Germline CDR1 is SGHKS and CDR2 is YYEKEE (reference sequence).

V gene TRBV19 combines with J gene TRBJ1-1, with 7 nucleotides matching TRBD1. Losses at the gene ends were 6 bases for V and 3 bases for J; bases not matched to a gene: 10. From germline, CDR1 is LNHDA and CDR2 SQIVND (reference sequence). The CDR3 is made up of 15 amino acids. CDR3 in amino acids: CASSHNKGAYTEAFF. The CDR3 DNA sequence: TGTGCCAGTAGCCATAACAAGGGGGCGTACACTGAAGCTTTCTTT.

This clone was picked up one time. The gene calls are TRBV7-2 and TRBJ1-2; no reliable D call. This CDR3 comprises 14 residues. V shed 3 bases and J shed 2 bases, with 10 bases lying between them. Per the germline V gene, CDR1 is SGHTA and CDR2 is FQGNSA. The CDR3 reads CASSFGGSNYGYTF. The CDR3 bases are TGTGCCAGCAGCTTTGGCGGGTCGAACTATGGCTACACCTTC.

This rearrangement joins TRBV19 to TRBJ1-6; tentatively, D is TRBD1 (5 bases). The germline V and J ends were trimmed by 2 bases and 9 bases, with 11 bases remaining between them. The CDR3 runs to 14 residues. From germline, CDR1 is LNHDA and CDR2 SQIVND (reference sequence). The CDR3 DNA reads TGTGCCAGTAGTATACAGGGTAGTGGTTCACCCCTCCACTTT. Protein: CASSIQGSGSPLHF.

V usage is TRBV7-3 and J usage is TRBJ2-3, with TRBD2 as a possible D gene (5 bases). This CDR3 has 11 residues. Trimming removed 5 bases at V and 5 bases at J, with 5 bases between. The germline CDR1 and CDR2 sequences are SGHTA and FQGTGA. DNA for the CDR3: TGTGCCAGCAGCCGGGGAGATACGCAGTATTTT. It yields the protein CASSRGDTQYF.

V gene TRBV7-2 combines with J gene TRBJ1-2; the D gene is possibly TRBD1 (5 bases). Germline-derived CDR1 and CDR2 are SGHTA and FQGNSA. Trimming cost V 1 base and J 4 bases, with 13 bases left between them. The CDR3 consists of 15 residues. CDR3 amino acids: CASSLGQGASYGYTF. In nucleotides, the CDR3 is TGTGCCAGCAGCTTAGGGCAGGGTGCCTCCTATGGCTACACCTTC.

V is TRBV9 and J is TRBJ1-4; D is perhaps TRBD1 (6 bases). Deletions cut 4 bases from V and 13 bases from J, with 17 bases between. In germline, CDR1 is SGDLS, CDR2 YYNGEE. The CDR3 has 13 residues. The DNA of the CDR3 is TGTGCCAGCAGCCCGGACCTGGAAGGGGGACTGTTTTTT. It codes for CASSPDLEGGLFF.

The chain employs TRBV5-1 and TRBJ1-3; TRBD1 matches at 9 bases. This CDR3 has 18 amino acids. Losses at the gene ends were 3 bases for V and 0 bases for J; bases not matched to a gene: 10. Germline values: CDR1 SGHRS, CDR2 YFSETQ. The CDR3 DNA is TGCGCCAGCAGCTGGGGGACAGGGTATGGGAGCTCTGGAAACACCATATATTTT. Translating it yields CASSWGTGYGSSGNTIYF.

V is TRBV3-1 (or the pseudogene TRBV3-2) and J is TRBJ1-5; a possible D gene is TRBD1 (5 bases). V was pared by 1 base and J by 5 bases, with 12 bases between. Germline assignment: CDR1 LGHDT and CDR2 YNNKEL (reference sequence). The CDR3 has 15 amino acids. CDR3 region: CASSQGWQGDQPQHF. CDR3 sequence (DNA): TGTGCCAGCAGCCAAGGGTGGCAGGGTGATCAGCCCCAGCATTTT.